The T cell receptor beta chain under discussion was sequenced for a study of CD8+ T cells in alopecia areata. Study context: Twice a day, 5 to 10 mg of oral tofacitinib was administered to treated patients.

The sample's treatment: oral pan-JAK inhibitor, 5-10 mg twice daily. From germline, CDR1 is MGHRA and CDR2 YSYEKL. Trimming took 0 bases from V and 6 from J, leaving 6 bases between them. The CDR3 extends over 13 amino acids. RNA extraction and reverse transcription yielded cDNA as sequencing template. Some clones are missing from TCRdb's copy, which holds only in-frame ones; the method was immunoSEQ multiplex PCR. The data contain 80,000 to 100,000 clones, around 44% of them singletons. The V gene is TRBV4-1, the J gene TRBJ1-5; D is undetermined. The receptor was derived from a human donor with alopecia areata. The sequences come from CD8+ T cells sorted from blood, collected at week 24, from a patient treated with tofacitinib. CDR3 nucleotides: TGCGCCAGCAGCCAAGACTACAGTCAGCCCCAGCATTTT. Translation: CASSQDYSQPQHF.